Below are 17 T cell receptor beta chains sequenced from a single sample in a study of blood T cell repertoires in COVID-19. Using immunoSEQ multiplex PCR, the repertoire was profiled, and TCRdb retains in-frame clones only, with some absent. The repertoire has under 80,000 clones, 88% of them found once; the top ten carry about 1.5%. Sequencing was performed on peripheral blood. Every receptor here comes from a human donor in a cohort sampled during active COVID-19.

The chain uses TRBV3-1 (or the pseudogene TRBV3-2) and TRBJ2-5; 14 bases match TRBD2. The CDR3 contains 16 residues. Germline V gives CDR1 LGHDT, CDR2 YNNKEL (reference sequence). V lost 2 bases, J lost 5 bases, and 4 bases stayed unmatched. The CDR3 loop is CASSQMGTSGSETQYF. The CDR3 DNA reads as TGTGCCAGCAGCCAAATGGGGACTAGCGGGAGTGAGACCCAGTACTTC.

The chain employs TRBV3-1 (or the pseudogene TRBV3-2) and TRBJ1-1, with D unclear. This CDR3 contains 14 residues. The ends were cut back, 1 base at V and 14 bases at J, with 20 bases in the middle. Germline V lookup: CDR1 LGHDT, CDR2 YNNKEL (reference sequence). This chain's CDR3 is CASSQGKTAPSAFF. The CDR3 DNA reads as TGTGCCAGCAGCCAAGGCAAGACTGCCCCCTCTGCCTTCTTT.

This clone showed up just once. The V call is TRBV7-8, the J call TRBJ2-1; 7 bases line up with TRBD2. The CDR3 is 14 amino acids. The ends lost 3 bases at V and 9 bases at J; junction bases unmatched: 8. Germline V gives CDR1 SGHVS, CDR2 FQNEAQ. Written as DNA, the CDR3 is TGTGCCAGCAGCTTGTCCGCGGGAGTGACTGAGCAGTTCTTC. Its translation is CASSLSAGVTEQFF.

The rearrangement links TRBV6-1 to TRBJ2-2, with D possibly being TRBD1 (6 bases). Deletions cut 3 bases from V and 6 bases from J, with 14 bases between. Germline V gene lookup returns CDR1 MNHNS and CDR2 SASEGT. This CDR3 is built from 15 residues. The CDR3 sequence: CASSEETGSPGELFF. DNA for the CDR3: TGTGCCAGCAGTGAGGAAACAGGGTCCCCCGGGGAGCTGTTTTTT.

The chain combines TRBV7-9 with TRBJ1-1, with TRBD1 matching 8 bases. CDR1 and CDR2 (germline): SEHNR, FQNEAQ (reference sequence). The CDR3 is 16 amino acids. With V trimmed by 1 base and J by 5 bases, 9 bases remained unmatched. The CDR3: CASSLGTGGGKTEAFF. As DNA, the CDR3 is TGTGCCAGCAGCTTAGGTACAGGGGGAGGTAAGACTGAAGCTTTCTTT.

This rearrangement joins TRBV14 to TRBJ1-5; 7 bases align to TRBD1. CDR1 and CDR2 from the germline V gene are SGHDN and FVKESK. The CDR3 is 17 amino acids. The V and J ends lost 0 bases and 6 bases, in that order; junction bases with no gene match: 11. CDR3 protein: CASSQDKFQGGGQPQHF. The CDR3 DNA reads TGTGCCAGCAGCCAAGATAAGTTCCAGGGGGGTGGTCAGCCCCAGCATTTT.

The rearrangement joins TRBV5-6 to TRBJ2-3, with D unresolved. The germline CDR1 and CDR2 sequences are SGHDT and YYEEEE. Trimming shortened V by 0 bases and J by 2 bases, and 7 bases separated the two germline ends. The CDR3 covers 14 residues. CDR3 sequence: CASSLGSYTDTQYF. CDR3 coding DNA: TGTGCCAGCAGCTTGGGAAGCTACACAGATACGCAGTATTTT.

This chain links TRBV19 with TRBJ2-1; TRBD2 aligns across 16 bases. CDR1 and CDR2 (germline): LNHDA, SQIVND (reference sequence). The CDR3 is made up of 19 amino acids. The V gene end was trimmed by 3 bases and the J gene end by 3 bases; junction bases not matched to a gene: 8. Written as DNA, the CDR3 is TGTGCCAGTAGTATGGGACTAGCGGGAGGGCCACTTATCTACAATGAGCAGTTCTTC. Translated, it gives CASSMGLAGGPLIYNEQFF.

The J gene is TRBJ2-5, the V gene TRBV5-5; D possibly corresponds to TRBD2 (5 bases). V shed 5 bases and J shed 2 bases, with 10 bases lying between them. Germline CDR1 is SGHKS and CDR2 is YYEKEE (reference sequence). This CDR3 comprises 13 residues. The CDR3 loop is CASSRGPQETQYF. The CDR3 bases are TGTGCCAGCAGTCGGGGTCCTCAAGAGACCCAGTACTTC.

CDR3 sequence (DNA): TGTGCTAGTGGTTTTAGTCACAATGAGCAGTTCTTC. Translating gives CASGFSHNEQFF. The J gene is TRBJ2-1, the V gene TRBV12-5; no reliable D call. Per the germline V gene, CDR1 is LGHNT and CDR2 is FRNRAP. The CDR3 spans 12 residues. V was shortened by 3 bases and J by 5 bases, with 5 bases between the two germline ends.

This clone was seen once. This chain joins TRBV7-9 and TRBJ2-3; TRBD2 aligns across 13 bases. CDR1 and CDR2 from the germline V gene are SEHNR and FQNEAQ (reference sequence). There are 16 residues in the CDR3. The trim removed 1 base at V and 3 bases at J, leaving 1 base unmatched. The CDR3 is CASSLETSGRTDTQYF. CDR3 in DNA: TGTGCCAGCAGCTTAGAGACTAGCGGGAGGACAGATACGCAGTATTTT.

Here the CDR3 DNA reads TGTGCCAGCAGTGACAGGGCAGGGGGCTTCCCAGATACGCAGTATTTT. Translation: CASSDRAGGFPDTQYF. The chain has TRBV6-4 and TRBJ2-3, with TRBD1 matching 8 bases. The CDR3 sequence is 16 residues long. CDR1 is MRHNA, CDR2 SNTAGT, per germline. Germline trimming cut 2 bases from V and 4 bases from J; bases unmatched to any gene: 8.

J is TRBJ2-2 and V is TRBV19; 15 nucleotides match TRBD2. The CDR3 runs to 18 residues. The trim removed 6 bases at V and 4 bases at J, leaving 9 bases unmatched. From germline, CDR1 is LNHDA and CDR2 SQIVND (reference sequence). The CDR3 sequence: CASRLGLAGGPSTGELFF. CDR3 coding DNA: TGTGCCAGTAGGCTAGGACTAGCGGGAGGGCCGAGCACCGGGGAGCTGTTTTTT.

The chain carries TRBV6-1 and TRBJ2-1; 13 nucleotides match TRBD2. Trimming removed 3 bases from V and 10 bases from J; junction bases left unmatched: 6. The V gene's germline CDR1 is MNHNS and CDR2 SASEGT. The CDR3 has 15 amino acids. CDR3 coding DNA: TGTGCCAGCAGTGATAGGACTAGCGGGAGAGTCGAGCAGTTCTTC. Translating gives CASSDRTSGRVEQFF.

This clone appeared once. V usage is TRBV24-1 and J usage is TRBJ2-1; D is ambiguous. Trimming removed 2 bases at V and 8 bases at J, with 15 bases between. This CDR3 spans 15 amino acids. Germline loops: CDR1 KGHDR, CDR2 SFDVKD. The CDR3 sequence: CATSDSAQSTDEQFF. In DNA form, the CDR3 reads TGTGCCACCAGTGATTCCGCCCAAAGTACGGATGAGCAGTTCTTC.

The CDR3 loop is CASRRDSSYNEQFF. CDR3 coding DNA: TGTGCCAGCAGACGGGACAGCTCCTACAATGAGCAGTTCTTC. The chain links TRBV7-9 to TRBJ2-1; 7 bases agree with TRBD1. There are 14 residues in the CDR3. J was trimmed by 0 bases and V by 6 bases; bases with no gene match: 2. Germline V gene lookup returns CDR1 SEHNR and CDR2 FQNEAQ (reference sequence).

This chain uses TRBV19 with TRBJ2-1, with 9 bases matching TRBD2. CDR1 LNHDA and CDR2 SQIVND come from the germline V gene (reference sequence). Germline trimming cut 5 bases from V and 4 bases from J; bases unmatched to any gene: 9. The CDR3 runs to 16 residues. The CDR3 DNA reads TGTGCCAGTAGTCCCCCAGCGGGAGGTGGGTACAATGAGCAGTTCTTC. Encoded protein: CASSPPAGGGYNEQFF.